Listed below are T cell receptor beta chains from one sample, sequenced in a study of T-cell memory formation after mild COVID-19. In TCRdb, the 5' RACE reads were re-called with MiXCR into one record per CDR3 protein. This sample has 410,000 or so distinct CDR3 sequences, with about a quarter found just once. Sequenced sample: PBMCs or a T cell subset sorted from them (not recorded which). The receptors come from an adult woman who had mild COVID-19 (a few samples of this study predate the infection). Cell type and time point are not known. The CDR3 runs from the conserved cysteine through the conserved F or W. D genes are given only for firm matches. Size values are once, few and many counts, or a class for expanded clones, and some rows have none.

cdr3_nt: TGTGCCAGTAGTGCCGTTGCCGGAGGGTGGCAGACTGAAGCTTTCTTT
cdr3_aa: CASSAVAGGWQTEAFF
d_call: .
clone_size: .
v_call: TRBV19
j_call: TRBJ1-1

cdr3_nt: TGTGCCAGCAGTCCTCCCGGGGGGGTAGATAATGAGCAGTTCTTC
cdr3_aa: CASSPPGGVDNEQFF
d_call: TRBD2
clone_size: few
v_call: TRBV2
j_call: TRBJ2-1

cdr3_nt: TGTGCCAGCTCACTCGAGCGAGACTATGGCTACACCTTC
cdr3_aa: CASSLERDYGYTF
d_call: .
clone_size: few
v_call: TRBV18
j_call: TRBJ1-2

cdr3_nt: TGCGCCAGCAGCCAAGATACGGCTCCCCGTAGTGGCTATGGCTACACCTTC
cdr3_aa: CASSQDTAPRSGYGYTF
d_call: .
clone_size: .
v_call: TRBV4-3
j_call: TRBJ1-2

cdr3_nt: TGCAGCGCGGGCGACAGGATCACCTACGAGCAGTACTTC
cdr3_aa: CSAGDRITYEQYF
d_call: .
clone_size: few
v_call: TRBV29-1
j_call: TRBJ2-7

cdr3_nt: TGTGCCAGCAGCACGGCACTAGCGGGGTACAATGAGCAGTTCTTC
cdr3_aa: CASSTALAGYNEQFF
d_call: TRBD2
clone_size: .
v_call: TRBV11-2
j_call: TRBJ2-1

cdr3_nt: TGCGCCAGCAGCTTGGAACAGGGGCCGTACGAGCAGTACTTC
cdr3_aa: CASSLEQGPYEQYF
d_call: TRBD1
clone_size: many
v_call: TRBV5-1
j_call: TRBJ2-7

cdr3_nt: TGTGCCAGCCTGGAGGCGACAGATACGCAGTATTTT
cdr3_aa: CASLEATDTQYF
d_call: .
clone_size: .
v_call: TRBV2
j_call: TRBJ2-3

cdr3_nt: TGTGCCAGCAGCTTAAAGGGAGGGACACAAGAGACCCAGTACTTC
cdr3_aa: CASSLKGGTQETQYF
d_call: .
clone_size: .
v_call: TRBV11-3
j_call: TRBJ2-5

cdr3_nt: TGTGCCAGCAGCCAAGAACTAGCGGGGGACAATGAGCAGTTCTTC
cdr3_aa: CASSQELAGDNEQFF
d_call: TRBD2
clone_size: few
v_call: TRBV3-1
j_call: TRBJ2-1

cdr3_nt: TGTGCCAGCAGTCTAATGGGAAAGGGGCAGTCCACAGATACGCAGTATTTT
cdr3_aa: CASSLMGKGQSTDTQYF
d_call: .
clone_size: .
v_call: TRBV6-6
j_call: TRBJ2-3

cdr3_nt: TGTGCCAGCAGCCCTCCGAAGGTTGGGACTGAAGCTTTCTTT
cdr3_aa: CASSPPKVGTEAFF
d_call: .
clone_size: .
v_call: TRBV3-1
j_call: TRBJ1-1

cdr3_nt: TGTGCCAGCAGCTCTACTTTCTCCGGGACAGGGGGCTTAGAGACCCAGTACTTC
cdr3_aa: CASSSTFSGTGGLETQYF
d_call: TRBD1
clone_size: .
v_call: TRBV3-1
j_call: TRBJ2-5

cdr3_nt: TGCAGTGCTAGCCACACCTCCAGGACTCGCTATGGCTACACCTTC
cdr3_aa: CSASHTSRTRYGYTF
d_call: .
clone_size: few
v_call: TRBV20-1
j_call: TRBJ1-2

cdr3_nt: TGCGCCAGCAGCCAAGTTTTGGGTCAGCCCCAGCATTTT
cdr3_aa: CASSQVLGQPQHF
d_call: .
clone_size: few
v_call: TRBV4-1
j_call: TRBJ1-5

cdr3_nt: TGTGCCAGCAGCGCCGACAGCGTCCCTTTGAACACTGAAGCTTTCTTT
cdr3_aa: CASSADSVPLNTEAFF
d_call: .
clone_size: few
v_call: TRBV9
j_call: TRBJ1-1

cdr3_nt: TGTGCCAGCAGTGAAGCGGGGGGGCAAGAGACCCAGTACTTC
cdr3_aa: CASSEAGGQETQYF
d_call: TRBD2
clone_size: few
v_call: TRBV6-4
j_call: TRBJ2-5

cdr3_nt: TGTGCCAGCTCACCATCCCAAGGGGAACCCCAGCATTTT
cdr3_aa: CASSPSQGEPQHF
d_call: .
clone_size: .
v_call: TRBV18
j_call: TRBJ1-5

cdr3_nt: TGTGCCAGCAGCGTCTCTATGGCGGGAGTATCCTACAATGAGCAGTTCTTC
cdr3_aa: CASSVSMAGVSYNEQFF
d_call: TRBD2
clone_size: .
v_call: TRBV7-9
j_call: TRBJ2-1

cdr3_nt: TGTGCCAGCAGCTTGATAGCGAGCAATGAGCAGTTCTTC
cdr3_aa: CASSLIASNEQFF
d_call: .
clone_size: few
v_call: TRBV5-6
j_call: TRBJ2-1

cdr3_nt: TGTGCCAGCAGCTTAGTAGGGAGTAACACTGAAGCTTTCTTT
cdr3_aa: CASSLVGSNTEAFF
d_call: .
clone_size: .
v_call: TRBV7-2
j_call: TRBJ1-1

cdr3_nt: TGTGCCAGCACCGAAGAGACCCAGTACTTC
cdr3_aa: CASTEETQYF
d_call: .
clone_size: .
v_call: TRBV25-1
j_call: TRBJ2-5

cdr3_nt: TGTGCCACCAGTGATTTGGCAGGGGGAGCGGGGGATGAGCAGTTCTTC
cdr3_aa: CATSDLAGGAGDEQFF
d_call: .
clone_size: .
v_call: TRBV24-1
j_call: TRBJ2-1

cdr3_nt: TGTGCCAGCACCCCCGGACAGGCGAACACTGAAGCTTTCTTT
cdr3_aa: CASTPGQANTEAFF
d_call: TRBD1
clone_size: few
v_call: TRBV9
j_call: TRBJ1-1

cdr3_nt: TGTGCCAGCTCACCCGGGACGGACGATAGCAATCAGCCCCAGCATTTT
cdr3_aa: CASSPGTDDSNQPQHF
d_call: .
clone_size: few
v_call: TRBV18
j_call: TRBJ1-5

cdr3_nt: TGTGCCAGCAGACCCAGCGGCGGGGAAAAACTGTTTTTT
cdr3_aa: CASRPSGGEKLFF
d_call: .
clone_size: .
v_call: TRBV6-6
j_call: TRBJ1-4

cdr3_nt: TGCGCCAGCAGCTCCGGGCAGGGGAGAGAGACCCAGTACTTC
cdr3_aa: CASSSGQGRETQYF
d_call: .
clone_size: medium-sized
v_call: TRBV5-1
j_call: TRBJ2-5

cdr3_nt: TGTGCCAGCTCACCAGGGGCCCCTCAAGAGACCCAGTACTTC
cdr3_aa: CASSPGAPQETQYF
d_call: .
clone_size: .
v_call: TRBV18
j_call: TRBJ2-5

cdr3_nt: TGTGCCAGCAGCTCCGGACAGGTCCCTTATGGCTACACCTTC
cdr3_aa: CASSSGQVPYGYTF
d_call: TRBD1
clone_size: .
v_call: TRBV12-3/TRBV12-4
j_call: TRBJ1-2

cdr3_nt: TGTGCCACCAGTGCATCAGGGGGGGTCCAGCATTTT
cdr3_aa: CATSASGGVQHF
d_call: TRBD1
clone_size: .
v_call: TRBV24-1
j_call: TRBJ1-5

cdr3_nt: TGCGCCAGCAGCCAAGGAGCAGGGGGCGACTATGGCTACACCTTC
cdr3_aa: CASSQGAGGDYGYTF
d_call: TRBD1
clone_size: .
v_call: TRBV4-1
j_call: TRBJ1-2

cdr3_nt: TGTGCCTGGAGCGGCGGGAGGGGTGGGGCCAACGTCCTGACTTTC
cdr3_aa: CAWSGGRGGANVLTF
d_call: TRBD2
clone_size: .
v_call: TRBV30
j_call: TRBJ2-6

cdr3_nt: TGTGCCAGCAGCTTCTCCTCTGGCGACACTGAAGCTTTCTTT
cdr3_aa: CASSFSSGDTEAFF
d_call: .
clone_size: few
v_call: TRBV7-9
j_call: TRBJ1-1

cdr3_nt: TGTGCCAGCAGCCAAGCCGGGACTAGCGGGAGGTATGAGCAGTTCTTC
cdr3_aa: CASSQAGTSGRYEQFF
d_call: TRBD2
clone_size: .
v_call: TRBV3-1
j_call: TRBJ2-1